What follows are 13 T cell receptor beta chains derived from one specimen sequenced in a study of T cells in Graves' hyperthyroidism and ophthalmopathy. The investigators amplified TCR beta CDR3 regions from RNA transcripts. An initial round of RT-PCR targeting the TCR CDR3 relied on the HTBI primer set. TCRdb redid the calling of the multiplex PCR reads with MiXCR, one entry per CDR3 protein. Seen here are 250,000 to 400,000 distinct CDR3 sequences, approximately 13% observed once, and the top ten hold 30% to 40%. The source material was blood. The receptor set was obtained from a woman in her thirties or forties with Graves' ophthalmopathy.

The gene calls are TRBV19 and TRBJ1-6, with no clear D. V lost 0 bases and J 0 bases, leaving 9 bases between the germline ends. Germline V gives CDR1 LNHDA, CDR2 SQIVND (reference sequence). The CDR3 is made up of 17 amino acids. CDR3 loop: CASSIDLSSSYNSPLHF. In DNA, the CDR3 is TGTGCCAGTAGTATAGATCTTTCAAGCTCCTATAATTCACCCCTCCACTTT.

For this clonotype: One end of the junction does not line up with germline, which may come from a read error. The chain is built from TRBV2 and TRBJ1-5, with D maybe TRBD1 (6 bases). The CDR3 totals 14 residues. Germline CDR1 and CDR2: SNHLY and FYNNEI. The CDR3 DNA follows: TGTGCCGGCAGTATGGGGAGGGGGAATCAGCCCCAGCATTTT. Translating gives CAGSMGRGNQPQHF.

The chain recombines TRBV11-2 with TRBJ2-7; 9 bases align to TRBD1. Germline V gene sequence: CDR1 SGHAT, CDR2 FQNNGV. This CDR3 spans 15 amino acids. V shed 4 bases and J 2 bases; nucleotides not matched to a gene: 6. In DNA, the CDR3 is TGTGCCAGCAGCTGGTGGACAGGGGTGGCCTACGAGCAGTACTTC. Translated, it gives CASSWWTGVAYEQYF.

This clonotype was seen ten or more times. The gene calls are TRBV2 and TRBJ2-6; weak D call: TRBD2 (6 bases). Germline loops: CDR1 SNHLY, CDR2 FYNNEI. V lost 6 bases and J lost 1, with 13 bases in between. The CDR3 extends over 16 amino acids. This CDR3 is CASRGLRYSGANVLTF. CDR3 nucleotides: TGTGCCAGCAGGGGACTGAGGTATTCTGGGGCCAACGTCCTGACTTTC.

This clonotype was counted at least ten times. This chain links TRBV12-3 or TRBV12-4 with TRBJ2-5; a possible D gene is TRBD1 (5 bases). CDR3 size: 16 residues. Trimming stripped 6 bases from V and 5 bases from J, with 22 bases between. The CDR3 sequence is CASRHEGEGFDETQYF. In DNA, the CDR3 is TGTGCCAGCAGGCATGAAGGGGAAGGTTTCGATGAGACCCAGTACTTC.

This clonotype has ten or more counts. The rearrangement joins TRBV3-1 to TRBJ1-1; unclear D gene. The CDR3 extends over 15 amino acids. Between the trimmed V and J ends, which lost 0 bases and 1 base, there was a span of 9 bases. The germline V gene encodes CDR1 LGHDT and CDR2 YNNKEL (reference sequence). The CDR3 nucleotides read TGTGCCAGCAGCCAAGATCGAGTACCGAACACTGAAGCTTTCTTT. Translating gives CASSQDRVPNTEAFF.

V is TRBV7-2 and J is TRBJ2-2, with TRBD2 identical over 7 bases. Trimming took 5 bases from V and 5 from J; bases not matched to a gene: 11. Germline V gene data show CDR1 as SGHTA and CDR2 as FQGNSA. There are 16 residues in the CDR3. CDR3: CASSRVGAGRTGELFF. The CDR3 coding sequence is TGTGCCAGCAGCCGAGTCGGAGCGGGAAGGACCGGGGAGCTGTTTTTT. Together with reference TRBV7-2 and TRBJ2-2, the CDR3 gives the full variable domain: GAGVSQSPSNKVTEKGKDVELRCDPISGHTALYWYRQSLGQGLEFLIYFQGNSAPDKSGLPSDRFSAERTGGSVSTLTIQRTQQEDSAVYLCASSRVGAGRTGELFFGEGSRLTVL.

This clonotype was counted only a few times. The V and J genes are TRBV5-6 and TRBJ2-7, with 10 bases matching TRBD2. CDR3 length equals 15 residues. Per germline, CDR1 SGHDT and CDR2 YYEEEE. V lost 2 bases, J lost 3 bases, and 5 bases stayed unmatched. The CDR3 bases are TGTGCCAGCAGCTTTACGGCTAGCGGGAGCTACGAGCAGTACTTC. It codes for CASSFTASGSYEQYF. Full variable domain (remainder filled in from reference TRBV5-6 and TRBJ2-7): DAGVTQSPTHLIKTRGQQVTLRCSPKSGHDTVSWYQQALGQGPQFIFQYYEEEERQRGNFPDRFSGHQFPNYSSELNVNALLLGDSALYLCASSFTASGSYEQYFGPGTRLTVT.

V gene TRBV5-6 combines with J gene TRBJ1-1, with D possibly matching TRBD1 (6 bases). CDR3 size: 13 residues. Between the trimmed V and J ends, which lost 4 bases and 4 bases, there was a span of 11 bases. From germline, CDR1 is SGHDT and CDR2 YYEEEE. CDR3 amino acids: CASSTGQITEAFF. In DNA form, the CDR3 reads TGTGCCAGCAGCACCGGACAGATCACTGAAGCTTTCTTT.

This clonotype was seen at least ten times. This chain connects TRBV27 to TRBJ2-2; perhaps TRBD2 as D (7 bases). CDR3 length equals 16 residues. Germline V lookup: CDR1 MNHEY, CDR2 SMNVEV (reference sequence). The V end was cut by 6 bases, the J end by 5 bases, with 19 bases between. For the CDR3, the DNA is TGTGCCAGCAGCTGGGATGGGGGGGCCGCGACCGGGGAGCTGTTTTTT. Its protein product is CASSWDGGAATGELFF.

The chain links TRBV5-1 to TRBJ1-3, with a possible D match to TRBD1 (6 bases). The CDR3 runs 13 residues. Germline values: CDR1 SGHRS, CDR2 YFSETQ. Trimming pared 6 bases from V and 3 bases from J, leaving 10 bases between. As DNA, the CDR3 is TGCGCCAGCACAGGGGAAGGTGGAAACACCATATATTTT. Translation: CASTGEGGNTIYF.

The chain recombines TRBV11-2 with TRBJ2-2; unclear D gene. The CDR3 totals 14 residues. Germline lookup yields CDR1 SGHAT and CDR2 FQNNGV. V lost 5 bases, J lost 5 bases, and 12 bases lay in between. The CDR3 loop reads CASSGISFTGELFF. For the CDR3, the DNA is TGTGCCAGCAGCGGTATTTCTTTTACCGGGGAGCTGTTTTTT.

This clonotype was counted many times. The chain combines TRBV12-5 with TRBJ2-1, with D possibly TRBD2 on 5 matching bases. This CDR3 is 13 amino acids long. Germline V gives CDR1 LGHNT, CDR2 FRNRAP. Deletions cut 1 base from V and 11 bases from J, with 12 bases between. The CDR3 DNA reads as TGTGCTAGTGGTTTGGACGTCTCGGGAAAGCAGTTCTTC. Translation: CASGLDVSGKQFF.